This T cell receptor (beta chain) originates from a study of blood T cell repertoires in COVID-19. This CDR3 region has 14 residues. The V gene's germline CDR1 is MGHDK and CDR2 SYGVNS. V was cut by 1 base and J by 4 bases, with 11 bases left in between. The data were produced by immunoSEQ multiplex PCR, yet TCRdb's version contains in-frame clones alone and is incomplete. The repertoire holds tens of thousands of clones, with around three quarters as singletons. This TCR was recovered from a woman older than 75 with active or convalescent COVID-19. The sequencing sample was made of peripheral blood. The gene calls are TRBV25-1 and TRBJ2-7; TRBD2 is a possible D gene (7 bases). CDR3 DNA sequence: TGTGCCAGCAGTGAATCAAGGGGGGGGTACGAGCAGTACTTC. This sequence encodes CASSESRGGYEQYF.